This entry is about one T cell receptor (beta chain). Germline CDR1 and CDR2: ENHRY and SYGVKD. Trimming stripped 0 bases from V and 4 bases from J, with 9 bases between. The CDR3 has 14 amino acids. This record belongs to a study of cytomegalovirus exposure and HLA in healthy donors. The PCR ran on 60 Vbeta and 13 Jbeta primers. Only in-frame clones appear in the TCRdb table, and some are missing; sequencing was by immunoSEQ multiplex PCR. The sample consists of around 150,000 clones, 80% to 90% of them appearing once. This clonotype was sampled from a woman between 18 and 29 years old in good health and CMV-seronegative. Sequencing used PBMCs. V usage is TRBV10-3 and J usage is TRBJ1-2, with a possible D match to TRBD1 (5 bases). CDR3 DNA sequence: TGTGCCATCAGTGAGTCCTTGACAGTCTATGGCTACACCTTC. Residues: CAISESLTVYGYTF.